This T cell receptor beta chain was recovered during a study of blood T cell repertoires in COVID-19. The CDR3 is 13 amino acids. The ends were cut back, 3 bases at V and 6 bases at J, with 11 bases in the middle. TCRdb's table, derived via immunoSEQ multiplex PCR, lists solely in-frame clones and lacks some. The sample records 110,000 to 150,000 clones, roughly 84% being singletons. The sequencing sample was made of peripheral blood. The receptor was isolated from a human donor in a cohort sampled during active COVID-19. This sequence joins TRBV12-3 or TRBV12-4 and TRBJ1-1, with D possibly matching TRBD1 (6 bases). The CDR3 region has the DNA TGTGCCAGCAGTTTGAGGGGGAGGGCTGAAGCTTTCTTT. Its translation is CASSLRGRAEAFF.